This TCR beta chain was observed in a study of cytomegalovirus exposure and HLA in healthy donors. Study-wide results and limits: TCR beta V segments were, for the most part, productive about 87% or about 30% of the time in an earlier analysis. In a later analysis, specific HLA alleles were associated with 15,000 or so TCR beta sequences at a 0.05 false discovery rate. A few of the chains that were CMV-associated were confirmed in vitro to be specific for CMV antigens.

A remark on this clone: Antigen unknown.

The CDR3 length is 12 residues. V dropped 7 bases and J dropped 0 bases, with 7 bases sitting between them. CDR1 SQVTM and CDR2 ANQGSEA come from the germline V gene. The PCR had 60 Vbeta and 13 Jbeta primers. Methods used by the authors: Tens of millions of unique TCR beta chains, about 11 million of them shared, were counted by a later analysis. Profiled with immunoSEQ multiplex PCR; TCRdb holds only in-frame clones, not every one. V and J calls and clone size follow that table, whereas D and trimming were derived from the DNA. The sample consists of 120,000 or so clones, roughly 78% of them appearing once.

The chain combines TRBV29-1 with TRBJ1-3; no reliable D call. The sequence was obtained from a man aged 30 to 39 in good health and CMV-seronegative. The sequenced material came from PBMCs. This CDR3 is CSGLYSGNTIYF. The CDR3 DNA is TGCAGCGGCCTATACTCTGGAAACACCATATATTTT.